This T cell receptor beta chain was captured by sequencing in a study of blood T cell repertoires in COVID-19. Whole-study context: Whether acute or convalescent, the COVID-19 samples came from the United States, Italy and Spain. The cDNA or gDNA used as material had been derived from T cells, B-cell-depleted T cells, or PBMCs.

Germline V lookup: CDR1 SGHDT, CDR2 YYEEEE. V dropped 4 bases and J dropped 3; count of bases not matched to a gene: 18. The CDR3 length is 18 residues. In the original workflow: For nucleated cells, counts were estimated from reference gene primer amplification. Using immunoSEQ multiplex PCR, the repertoire was profiled, and TCRdb retains in-frame clones only, with some absent. That table is the source of V, J and clone size, and D and trimming were worked out from the DNA. The sample lists under 200,000 clones, 70% to 90% occurring once. Sequencing was performed on peripheral blood. The chain couples TRBV5-6 to TRBJ1-2, with 7 nucleotides matching TRBD1. This sequence originates from a man aged 40-49 years who had recovered from COVID-19. The CDR3 coding sequence is TGTGCCAGCAGCCCCCGGACAGGAAGAAACGACTACTACTATGGCTACACCTTC. Translating it yields CASSPRTGRNDYYYGYTF.